The sample holds a few counts of the clone carrying this T cell receptor beta chain. Its specificity is unknown. The CDR3 end lies 3 residues beyond the end of the read and is filled in from the germline J gene. The data were taken from a study of T cell clonality in common variable immunodeficiency. Generated by immunoSEQ multiplex PCR, the TCRdb table keeps only in-frame clones and is missing some. Altogether about 25,000 clones were found in the sample, and no singletons occur. General observations from the study: Fewer deletions and N-nucleotide insertions were reportedly seen in common variable immunodeficiency TCR beta sequences.

Trimming removed 0 bases from V and 1 base from J, with 7 bases in between. The germline V gene encodes CDR1 SGHTA and CDR2 FQGTGA. This CDR3 is 15 amino acids long. Sample: peripheral blood mononuclear cells. The genes are TRBV7-3 and TRBJ2-1, with a weak D call TRBD2 (5 bases). This TCR came from a human donor with common variable immunodeficiency. The sequenced CDR3 bases are TGTGCCAGCAGCTTAACCGGGGATTCCTACAATGAG. This translates into CASSLTGDSYNE. In full, the CDR3 is CASSLTGDSYNEQFF. Combining the CDR3 with reference TRBV7-3 and TRBJ2-1 gives the whole variable domain GAGVSQTPSNKVTEKGKYVELRCDPISGHTALYWYRQSLGQGPEFLIYFQGTGAADDSGLPNDRFFAVRPEGSVSTLKIQRTERGDSAVYLCASSLTGDSYNEQFFGPGTRLTVL.